Listed below are T cell receptor beta chains from one sample, sequenced in a study of blood T cell repertoires in COVID-19. The table came from immunoSEQ multiplex PCR; TCRdb's copy has only in-frame clones and leaves some out. Of over 140,000 clones listed, 65% to 85% are singletons. The sample comprised peripheral blood. These receptors all stem from an older woman with acute or convalescent COVID-19. Both conserved end residues are part of each CDR3. D genes are given only for firm matches. Where a row states a size, it is once, few, many or the class of an expanded clone; other rows omit it.

D gene,clone size,V gene,J gene,CDR3 protein,CDR3 DNA
TRBD1,-,TRBV28,TRBJ1-2,CASSSFRTDRGKGYTF,TGTGCCAGCAGTTCATTCCGCACGGACAGGGGAAAGGGCTACACCTTC
TRBD2,-,TRBV10-3,TRBJ2-1,CAISGRTSGSGNEQFF,TGTGCCATCAGTGGGCGGACTAGCGGGAGCGGTAATGAGCAGTTCTTC
-,-,TRBV28,TRBJ1-2,CASTTGTDAYGYTF,TGTGCCAGCACCACAGGGACGGACGCCTATGGCTACACCTTC
TRBD2,-,TRBV28,TRBJ2-7,CASSSSGRGYEQYF,TGTGCCAGCAGTTCTAGCGGGAGAGGTTACGAGCAGTACTTC
TRBD1,-,TRBV28,TRBJ1-4,CASRSAGGTNEKLFF,TGTGCCAGCAGATCTGCAGGGGGCACTAATGAAAAACTGTTTTTT
-,-,TRBV10-3,TRBJ1-5,CAISVQGGNQPQHF,TGTGCCATCAGTGTTCAGGGAGGAAATCAGCCCCAGCATTTT
TRBD2,-,TRBV24-1,TRBJ2-5,CATSDPTSGSQETQYF,TGTGCCACCAGTGACCCAACTAGCGGGAGTCAAGAGACCCAGTACTTC
-,-,TRBV2,TRBJ1-2,CASRGTPSDGYTF,TGTGCCAGCAGGGGGACACCGAGCGATGGCTACACCTTC
-,-,TRBV30,TRBJ2-7,CAWSVSGVGEQYF,TGTGCCTGGAGTGTCTCCGGGGTAGGCGAGCAGTACTTC
TRBD2,-,TRBV4-2,TRBJ2-2,CASSPGLARTGELFF,TGTGCCAGCAGCCCAGGACTAGCACGCACCGGGGAGCTGTTTTTT
-,-,TRBV7-6,TRBJ1-3,CASSLSGEGGNTIYF,TGTGCCAGCAGCTTGTCAGGGGAAGGTGGAAACACCATATATTTT
TRBD1,-,TRBV18,TRBJ2-7,CASSPTATGITYEQYF,TGTGCCAGCTCACCAACCGCGACAGGGATTACCTACGAGCAGTACTTC
-,-,TRBV18,TRBJ2-3,CASSPSSASTNTQYF,TGTGCCAGCTCACCGTCCTCCGCCTCGACTAATACGCAGTATTTT
-,few,TRBV6-5,TRBJ2-6,CASSYGHSGANVLTF,TGTGCCAGCAGTTACGGGCACTCTGGGGCCAACGTCCTGACTTTC
TRBD1,-,TRBV5-5,TRBJ1-1,CASSRPGQGVYTEAFF,TGTGCCAGCAGCCGTCCGGGACAGGGTGTATACACTGAAGCTTTCTTT
-,-,TRBV15,TRBJ2-7,CATSLTLGGQYF,TGTGCCACCAGCTTGACCCTGGGGGGACAGTACTTC
-,-,TRBV2,TRBJ2-2,CASSWDTQAGGELFF,TGTGCCAGCAGTTGGGACACCCAGGCGGGCGGGGAGCTGTTTTTT
-,-,TRBV10-3,TRBJ1-3,CAISESVVGAGNTIYF,TGTGCCATCAGTGAGTCAGTCGTAGGAGCGGGAAACACCATATATTTT
-,-,TRBV18,TRBJ1-6,CASSLNDRMSPLHF,TGTGCCAGCTCACTTAACGACAGGATGTCACCCCTCCACTTT
-,-,TRBV28,TRBJ2-1,CASSSEGPLRNEQFF,TGTGCCAGCAGTAGCGAGGGTCCGCTACGCAATGAGCAGTTCTTC
TRBD2,-,TRBV13,TRBJ2-3,CASSLEVAGGLTDTQYF,TGTGCCAGCAGCTTGGAGGTTGCGGGAGGACTCACAGATACGCAGTATTTT
-,once,TRBV19,TRBJ2-2,CASRWGAGELFF,TGTGCCAGTAGGTGGGGGGCCGGGGAGCTGTTTTTT
TRBD1,-,TRBV10-3,TRBJ1-1,CAISEPGQGTVEAFF,TGTGCCATCAGTGAGCCGGGACAGGGCACCGTTGAAGCTTTCTTT
-,-,TRBV5-1,TRBJ2-2,CASREVTGSDGELFF,TGCGCCAGCAGAGAGGTGACGGGGTCGGACGGGGAGCTGTTTTTT
TRBD2,-,TRBV19,TRBJ2-1,CASSPVASGRLGNEQFF,TGTGCCAGTAGCCCTGTAGCTAGCGGGAGATTGGGCAATGAGCAGTTCTTC
TRBD1,few,TRBV2,TRBJ1-2,CASRDGTGNFYGYTF,TGTGCCAGCAGAGACGGGACAGGGAATTTCTATGGCTACACCTTC
TRBD1,-,TRBV27,TRBJ1-5,CASSPRTGGQPQHF,TGTGCCAGCAGTCCACGGACAGGGGGCCAGCCCCAGCATTTT
-,-,TRBV19,TRBJ2-5,CASSIGGRETQYF,TGTGCCAGTAGTATAGGCGGCAGAGAGACCCAGTACTTC
-,-,TRBV12-3/TRBV12-4,TRBJ2-5,CASSLGATETQYF,TGTGCCAGCAGTTTGGGAGCGACTGAGACCCAGTACTTC
TRBD2,-,TRBV3-1/TRBV3-2,TRBJ2-7,CASSQLAGGPTEQYF,TGTGCCAGCAGCCAATTAGCGGGAGGACCTACCGAGCAGTACTTC
-,once,TRBV13,TRBJ2-1,CASSITAGELIEQFF,TGTGCCAGCAGCATCACGGCGGGTGAGCTGATTGAGCAGTTCTTC
-,-,TRBV7-9,TRBJ1-6,CASSSPLEGNSPLHF,TGTGCCAGCAGCTCCCCCCTGGAGGGGAATTCACCCCTCCACTTT
TRBD1,-,TRBV4-3,TRBJ1-2,CASSQDKGQGSGYTF,TGCGCCAGCAGCCAAGATAAGGGACAGGGAAGTGGCTACACCTTC
-,-,TRBV11-3,TRBJ2-1,CASSLGGEGAYNEQFF,TGTGCCAGCAGCTTAGGGGGCGAGGGGGCCTACAATGAGCAGTTCTTC
TRBD2,-,TRBV7-9,TRBJ2-7,CASRPGLDPDYEQYF,TGTGCCAGCAGGCCGGGACTAGATCCGGATTACGAGCAGTACTTC
-,-,TRBV5-6,TRBJ1-1,CVQGSTEAFF,TGTGTCCAGGGGTCAACTGAAGCTTTCTTT
-,-,TRBV30,TRBJ2-3,CAWKVGVSTDTQYF,TGTGCCTGGAAGGTGGGAGTCTCCACAGATACGCAGTATTTT
-,few,TRBV3-1/TRBV3-2,TRBJ2-1,CASSQRSGNNEQFF,TGTGCCAGCAGCCAAAGGTCAGGGAACAATGAGCAGTTCTTC
TRBD1,-,TRBV9,TRBJ1-1,CASSARQGNTEAFF,TGTGCCAGCAGCGCCAGACAGGGGAACACTGAAGCTTTCTTT
-,-,TRBV5-1,TRBJ2-5,CASRLGTGSETQYF,TGCGCCAGCCGCCTCGGAACAGGGTCGGAGACCCAGTACTTC
-,once,TRBV6-5,TRBJ2-3,CATALLLYTDTQYF,TGTGCCACCGCTCTACTATTATACACAGATACGCAGTATTTT
TRBD2,-,TRBV6-2/TRBV6-3,TRBJ2-5,CASSSKLAGGLETQYF,TGTGCCAGCAGTTCGAAACTAGCGGGAGGTCTAGAGACCCAGTACTTC
-,-,TRBV29-1,TRBJ1-2,CSVESGISPYGYTF,TGCAGCGTTGAATCGGGAATTTCCCCATATGGCTACACCTTC
-,-,TRBV12-3/TRBV12-4,TRBJ1-4,CASSRGGGEKLFF,TGTGCCAGCAGTAGGGGTGGTGGGGAAAAACTGTTTTTT